This TCR beta chain was recovered during a study of T cell changes during pregnancy in multiple sclerosis. The CDR3 contains 16 residues. The germline V gene encodes CDR1 MNHEY and CDR2 SMNVEV (reference sequence). The junction had 9 bases not matched to a gene; V was cut back by 6 bases and J by 2 bases. TCRdb's copy holds only in-frame clones and misses some; the assay was immunoSEQ multiplex PCR. The table includes approximately 100,000 clones, approximately 90% detected once. The chain is built from TRBV27 and TRBJ2-3; TRBD1 agrees at 9 bases. Material: peripheral blood, obtained in the second trimester of pregnancy. This clonotype originated in a female donor with multiple sclerosis, enrolled in a pregnancy study. The CDR3 spells CASSQGQGKDTDTQYF. As DNA, the CDR3 is TGTGCCAGCAGCCAGGGACAGGGAAAGGACACAGATACGCAGTATTTT.